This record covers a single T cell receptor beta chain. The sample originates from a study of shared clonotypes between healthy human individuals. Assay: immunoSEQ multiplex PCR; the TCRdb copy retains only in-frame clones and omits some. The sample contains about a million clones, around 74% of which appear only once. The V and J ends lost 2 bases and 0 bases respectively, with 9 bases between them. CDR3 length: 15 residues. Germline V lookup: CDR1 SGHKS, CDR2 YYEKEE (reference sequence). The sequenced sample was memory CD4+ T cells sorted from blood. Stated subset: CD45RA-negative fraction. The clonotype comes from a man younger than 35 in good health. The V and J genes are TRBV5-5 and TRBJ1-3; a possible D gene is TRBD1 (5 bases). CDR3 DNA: TGTGCCAGCAGCTTAGACAGTGGCTCTGGAAACACCATATATTTT. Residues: CASSLDSGSGNTIYF.